This is a list of T cell receptor beta chains from one sample in a study of blood T cell repertoires in COVID-19. Sequencing was performed with immunoSEQ multiplex PCR; in TCRdb, only in-frame clones are kept and a portion is missing. Of about 150,000 clones in the sample, approximately 85% were seen once. Input material: peripheral blood. The source of these receptors is a man in his sixties with COVID-19, enrolled during active disease. The CDR3 runs from the conserved cysteine through the conserved F or W. D genes are given only for firm matches. Part of the rows lack a size; the others show once, few, many or a class for expanded clones.

j_call d_call clone_size v_call cdr3_aa cdr3_nt
TRBJ2-2 - - TRBV4-3 CASSQAYGANTGELFF TGCGCCAGCAGCCAAGCTTACGGGGCGAACACCGGGGAGCTGTTTTTT
TRBJ1-5 TRBD1 - TRBV18 CASSPGTGNQPQHF TGTGCCAGCTCACCAGGGACAGGGAATCAGCCCCAGCATTTT
TRBJ2-1 - - TRBV19 CASSKLRGNEQFF TGTGCCAGTAGTAAGCTCAGGGGCAATGAGCAGTTCTTC
TRBJ1-2 TRBD1 - TRBV9 CASTGTVADYGYTF TGTGCCAGCACCGGGACAGTAGCCGACTATGGCTACACCTTC
TRBJ2-3 TRBD2 - TRBV19 CASSLRGVTSGSGGTDTQYF TGTGCCAGTAGTCTCCGGGGGGTGACTAGCGGGAGCGGAGGCACAGATACGCAGTATTTT
TRBJ2-1 - - TRBV3-1/TRBV3-2 CASSQVSYNEQFF TGTGCCAGCAGCCAAGTCTCGTACAATGAGCAGTTCTTC
TRBJ2-7 - - TRBV3-1/TRBV3-2 CASSQAGSSYEQYF TGTGCCAGCAGCCAAGCTGGTAGCAGTTACGAGCAGTACTTC
TRBJ1-1 - - TRBV7-2 CASSFRRGTEAFF TGTGCCAGCAGCTTCCGCAGGGGAACTGAAGCTTTCTTT
TRBJ2-5 - - TRBV20-1 CSVVNRETQYF TGCAGTGTCGTGAACCGGGAGACCCAGTACTTC
TRBJ1-5 - - TRBV3-1/TRBV3-2 CASSRRDSNQPQHF TGTGCCAGCAGCCGGCGGGATAGCAATCAGCCCCAGCATTTT
TRBJ1-1 - - TRBV6-1 CASSEIPGEANTEAFF TGTGCCAGCAGTGAAATCCCCGGGGAGGCGAACACTGAAGCTTTCTTT
TRBJ1-1 TRBD1 - TRBV11-3 CATGEQGAEAFF TGTGCCACCGGCGAACAGGGGGCGGAAGCTTTCTTT
TRBJ2-5 - once TRBV6-5 CASTPAGETQYF TGTGCCAGCACACCCGCCGGTGAGACCCAGTACTTC
TRBJ1-3 TRBD1 - TRBV9 CASSGTGGPGNTIYF TGTGCCAGCAGCGGCACAGGGGGCCCTGGAAACACCATATATTTT
TRBJ1-2 TRBD1 once TRBV28 CATLPPKGRGVGGYTF TGTGCCACCCTACCTCCAAAAGGCAGGGGGGTAGGCGGCTACACCTTC
TRBJ2-7 TRBD1 once TRBV11-1 CASSLEDRGTYEQYF TGTGCCAGCAGCTTAGAGGACAGGGGAACCTACGAGCAGTACTTC
TRBJ1-5 - - TRBV19 CASSITGTNQPQHF TGTGCCAGTAGTATAACAGGGACCAATCAGCCCCAGCATTTT
TRBJ2-1 TRBD2 - TRBV7-2 CASSLAASGGKNEQFF TGTGCCAGCAGCTTAGCGGCTAGCGGGGGGAAGAATGAGCAGTTCTTC
TRBJ2-2 - - TRBV6-2/TRBV6-3 CASSLLDSQLTGELFF TGTGCCAGCAGTCTACTCGACAGCCAGTTAACCGGGGAGCTGTTTTTT
TRBJ2-5 TRBD1 - TRBV24-1 CATSDPRPGQGKEDRETQYF TGTGCCACCAGTGATCCTAGACCGGGACAGGGGAAAGAAGATCGAGAGACCCAGTACTTC
TRBJ1-2 - - TRBV4-1 CASSQAPSGTHGYTF TGCGCCAGCAGCCAAGCACCCTCCGGGACACATGGCTACACCTTC
TRBJ1-4 TRBD1 few TRBV11-2 CASSLNLRTGVPAKLFF TGTGCCAGCAGCTTAAACCTCCGGACAGGGGTTCCCGCAAAACTGTTTTTT
TRBJ1-1 TRBD1 - TRBV29-1 CSVGGTAMNTEAFF TGCAGCGTTGGTGGGACAGCCATGAACACTGAAGCTTTCTTT
TRBJ1-2 - - TRBV6-2/TRBV6-3 CASSYIIQADGYTF TGTGCCAGCAGTTACATCATACAGGCGGATGGCTACACCTTC
TRBJ1-4 - - TRBV2 CASSSPPGSNEKLFF TGTGCCAGCAGCTCTCCCCCAGGAAGTAATGAAAAACTGTTTTTT
TRBJ2-1 TRBD2 - TRBV19 CASSREGRATYEQFF TGTGCCAGTAGTCGGGAGGGCCGCGCCACATATGAGCAGTTCTTC
TRBJ2-7 TRBD1 once TRBV15 CATSTWTGEAEQYF TGTGCCACCAGCACCTGGACAGGGGAGGCCGAGCAGTACTTC
TRBJ2-7 - - TRBV28 CATSRGRDYEQYF TGTGCCACCTCGCGTGGCAGGGACTACGAGCAGTACTTC
TRBJ2-5 - - TRBV3-1/TRBV3-2 CASSSQGPQETQYF TGTGCCAGCAGCTCACAGGGACCACAAGAGACCCAGTACTTC
TRBJ2-5 TRBD1 - TRBV10-3 CAISESSRQGGKTQYF TGTGCCATCAGTGAGTCGAGTAGACAGGGGGGAAAGACCCAGTACTTC
TRBJ1-5 TRBD1 - TRBV5-1 CASSLQGDRNQPQHF TGCGCCAGCAGCTTACAGGGGGATCGCAATCAGCCCCAGCATTTT
TRBJ1-2 - few TRBV7-9 CASRAGVAPNYGYTF TGTGCCAGCAGGGCGGGTGTTGCCCCTAACTATGGCTACACCTTC
TRBJ2-1 TRBD2 - TRBV18 CASSRTSLNEQFF TGTGCCAGCTCCCGGACTAGCCTCAATGAGCAGTTCTTC
TRBJ2-5 TRBD2 - TRBV7-7 CASSPAGLAGGDTQYF TGTGCTAGCAGCCCCGCGGGACTAGCGGGAGGGGATACCCAGTACTTC
TRBJ2-7 - - TRBV27 CASSLLGIEGYEQYF TGTGCCAGCAGTTTATTGGGCATTGAAGGCTACGAGCAGTACTTC
TRBJ1-4 TRBD1 - TRBV18 CASSPPTGGEKLFF TGTGCCAGCTCACCACCGACAGGGGGGGAAAAACTGTTTTTT
TRBJ1-2 - - TRBV19 CASSSGGTNYGYTF TGTGCCAGTAGTTCAGGAGGGACTAACTATGGCTACACCTTC
TRBJ1-1 - - TRBV6-5 CASSSNREAFF TGTGCCAGCAGTTCGAACAGGGAAGCTTTCTTT
TRBJ1-2 TRBD1 - TRBV19 CASSIPGQGNNYGYTF TGTGCCAGTAGTATTCCGGGACAGGGGAATAACTATGGCTACACCTTC
TRBJ2-7 TRBD1 - TRBV5-1 CASSLVGQGAHEQYF TGCGCCAGCAGCTTGGTGGGACAGGGGGCCCACGAGCAGTACTTC
TRBJ2-7 - - TRBV11-2 CASSLNRFNEQYF TGTGCCAGCAGCTTAAACAGGTTCAACGAGCAGTACTTC